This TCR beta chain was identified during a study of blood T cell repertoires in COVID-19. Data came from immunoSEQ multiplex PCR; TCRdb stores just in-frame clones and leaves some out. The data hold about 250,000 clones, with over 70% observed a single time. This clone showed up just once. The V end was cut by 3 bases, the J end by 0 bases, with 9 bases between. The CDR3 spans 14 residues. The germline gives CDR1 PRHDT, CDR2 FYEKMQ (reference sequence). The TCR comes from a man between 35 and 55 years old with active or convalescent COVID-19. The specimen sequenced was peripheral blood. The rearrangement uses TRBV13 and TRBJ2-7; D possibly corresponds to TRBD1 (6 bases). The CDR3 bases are TGTGCCAGCAGCTTTGGACAGAGCTCCTACGAGCAGTACTTC. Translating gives CASSFGQSSYEQYF.